These 18 T cell receptor beta chains came from one sample sequenced in a study of regulatory T cells in long-lasting Graves disease listed by TCRdb under 2021. Interpreted using the paper, the time point label stands for: persistent/refractory GD, antithyroid drugs over 5 years with positive TRAb. For both TCR sequencing and RNA sequencing, RNA was extracted from PBMCs in TRIzol. Libraries were made using multiplex PCR. The instrument given in TCRdb is Illumina HiSeq 4000. CDR3 regions were amplified by Arm-PCR with iRepertoire HTBI primers to construct TCR beta libraries. In TCRdb, the public reads were trimmed at Q25 with fastp and aligned with MiXCR, with productive beta chains retained. Entries are consolidated by CDR3 protein sequence, retaining the most common genes and DNA. For this sample there are about 430,000 distinct CDR3 sequences; about 21% appear just once. 13% to 15% of the sample belongs to the ten largest clones.

This material consisted of peripheral blood mononuclear cells (PBMCs), taken when the disease was refractory, from a patient treated with antithyroid drugs. The receptor source for this set is a female donor with Graves disease.

This clonotype was recorded only once. The gene calls are TRBV28 and TRBJ2-3; 14 bases agree with TRBD2. Germline V gene sequence: CDR1 MDHEN, CDR2 SYDVKM. The CDR3 is 16 residues long. V trimming: 5 bases; J trimming: 5 bases; junction bases outside the gene matches: 6. CDR3: CASSPGTSGRRDTQYF. The CDR3 DNA reads TGTGCCAGCAGTCCCGGGACTAGCGGGAGAAGAGATACGCAGTATTTT. Filled out from reference TRBV28 and TRBJ2-3, the complete variable domain reads DVKVTQSSRYLVKRTGEKVFLECVQDMDHENMFWYRQDPGLGLRLIYFSYDVKMKEKGDIPEGYSVSREKKERFSLILESASTNQTSMYLCASSPGTSGRRDTQYFGPGTRLTVL.

This clonotype was counted only a few times. In DNA, the CDR3 is TGTGCCAGCAAATCTAGCGCGAGCTCCTACAATGAGCAGTTCTTC. Protein: CASKSSASSYNEQFF. V usage is TRBV28 and J usage is TRBJ2-1; D is possibly TRBD2 (6 bases). CDR1 and CDR2 (germline): MDHEN, SYDVKM. The CDR3 is made up of 15 amino acids. V was cut by 7 bases and J by 0 bases, with 13 bases left in between.

This chain connects TRBV27 to TRBJ2-7, with D hard to call. The CDR3 contains 12 residues. Trimming pared 4 bases from V and 6 bases from J, leaving 10 bases between. In germline, CDR1 is MNHEY, CDR2 SMNVEV (reference sequence). The CDR3 DNA sequence: TGTGCCAGCAGTTCGTTCTCGGGCGAGCAGTACTTC. Its translation: CASSSFSGEQYF.

This clonotype has at least ten counts. This rearrangement joins TRBV27 to TRBJ1-2; D is ambiguous. This CDR3 contains 17 residues. The V gene's germline CDR1 is MNHEY and CDR2 SMNVEV (reference sequence). Trimming took 2 bases from V and 3 from J, leaving 19 bases between them. CDR3 nucleotides: TGTGCCAGCAGTTTAACAGTCGCCGTACCCAGTTACTATGGCTACACCTTC. This codes for CASSLTVAVPSYYGYTF.

In its sample, this clonotype was seen many times. The rearrangement joins TRBV9 to TRBJ2-5; 8 bases fit TRBD1. This CDR3 region has 15 residues. In germline, CDR1 is SGDLS, CDR2 YYNGEE. V shed 4 bases and J 3 bases; nucleotides not matched to a gene: 8. CDR3 nucleotide sequence: TGTGCCAGCAGCCGGACAGGGACCCAAGAAGAGACCCAGTACTTC. Protein: CASSRTGTQEETQYF.

This chain connects TRBV6-2 or TRBV6-3 to TRBJ1-5, with a weak D call TRBD1 (5 bases). Trimming stripped 2 bases from V and 4 bases from J, with 18 bases between. The CDR3 is 17 amino acids. Germline V CDR1 and CDR2: MNHEY, SVGEGT. The CDR3: CASSYGHGAAGNQPQHF. The CDR3 nucleotides are TGTGCCAGCAGTTACGGACATGGGGCGGCTGGTAATCAGCCCCAGCATTTT.

The rearrangement links TRBV6-1 to TRBJ1-5; tentative D call: TRBD1 (5 bases). The CDR3 sequence is 15 residues long. V was trimmed by 11 bases and J by 2 bases, leaving 19 bases between them. The germline gives CDR1 MNHNS, CDR2 SASEGT. The CDR3 loop is CAPMGPPGGNQPQHF. In nucleotides, the CDR3 is TGTGCCCCCATGGGGCCCCCGGGGGGCAATCAGCCCCAGCATTTT.

To note about this clonotype: This may be a read error, as it is one base from a much larger clone. The chain combines TRBV28 with TRBJ1-2; D not resolved. There are 14 residues in the CDR3. Germline V CDR1 and CDR2: MDHEN, SYDVKM. The CDR3 region is CARRREINGYGYTF. The CDR3 DNA reads as TGTGCCCGCAGGAGGGAAATCAACGGCTATGGCTACACCTTC.

This CDR3 reads CASSLDGQGMNEQYF. The CDR3, as DNA: TGCGCCAGCAGCTTGGATGGACAGGGTATGAACGAGCAGTACTTC. V usage is TRBV5-1 and J usage is TRBJ2-7; TRBD1 matches 8 bases. V lost 0 bases and J lost 5; bases outside the gene matches: 7. This CDR3 comprises 15 residues. The germline V gene has CDR1 SGHRS and CDR2 YFSETQ.

V usage is TRBV7-8 and J usage is TRBJ1-3; no clear D. V shed 6 bases and J shed 3 bases, with 12 bases lying between them. Germline-derived CDR1 and CDR2 are SGHVS and FQNEAQ. This CDR3 contains 14 residues. CDR3 sequence reads: CASSDRGHGNTIYF. DNA of the CDR3: TGTGCCAGCAGTGACCGGGGTCATGGAAACACCATATATTTT.

This clonotype was observed many times. V is TRBV28 and J is TRBJ2-2; D perhaps matches TRBD2 (6 bases). The CDR3 has 15 amino acids. The V gene's germline CDR1 is MDHEN and CDR2 SYDVKM. Between the trimmed V and J ends, which lost 3 bases and 5 bases, there was a span of 13 bases. The CDR3 loop reads CASSFGGSRTGELFF. The CDR3 bases are TGTGCCAGCAGTTTTGGGGGGAGTCGGACCGGGGAGCTGTTTTTT.

The chain has TRBV7-9 and TRBJ1-1; D perhaps matches TRBD1 (6 bases). Germline V CDR1 and CDR2: SEHNR, FQNEAQ (reference sequence). V was shortened by 3 bases and J by 1 base, with 12 bases between the two germline ends. This CDR3 region has 15 residues. CDR3 coding DNA: TGTGCCAGCAGCTTTGGGGGGACAACGAACACTGAAGCTTTCTTT. The encoded protein is CASSFGGTTNTEAFF. The variable domain in full, with the rest retrieved from reference TRBV7-9 and TRBJ1-1, is DTGVSQNPRHKITKRGQNVTFRCDPISEHNRLYWYRQTLGQGPEFLTYFQNEAQLEKSRLLSDRFSAERPKGSFSTLEIQRTEQGDSAMYLCASSFGGTTNTEAFFGQGTRLTVV.

This clonotype was found many times. The chain uses TRBV28 and TRBJ2-7, with D possibly matching TRBD1 (5 bases). This CDR3 is 14 amino acids long. Germline assignment: CDR1 MDHEN and CDR2 SYDVKM. V lost 4 bases, J lost 2 bases, and 12 bases lay in between. The CDR3 loop reads CASSSFSGTYEQYF. CDR3 in DNA: TGTGCCAGCAGTTCCTTCTCAGGGACCTACGAGCAGTACTTC.

This clonotype was picked up many times. The chain has TRBV28 and TRBJ1-5; D is perhaps TRBD1 (6 bases). Germline V gives CDR1 MDHEN, CDR2 SYDVKM. The V end was cut by 5 bases, the J end by 6 bases, with 17 bases between. This CDR3 region has 15 residues. CDR3 region: CASSQAGGGLQPQHF. The CDR3 bases are TGTGCCAGCAGTCAGGCGGGGGGGGGCCTTCAGCCCCAGCATTTT.

As for this clonotype: One base away lies a much larger clone, so this may be a sequencing read error. V is TRBV28 and J is TRBJ1-2; no definite D call. V was trimmed by 4 bases and J by 8 bases, leaving 17 bases between them. CDR3 length equals 14 residues. CDR1 is MDHEN and CDR2 is SYDVKM in the germline V gene. The CDR3 bases are TGTGCCAGCAGTTCCCCCCGGACCCGAAAGGGCTACACCTTC. Protein sequence: CASSSPRTRKGYTF.

This clonotype was observed at least ten times. The gene calls are TRBV28 and TRBJ2-7; no clear D gene. The CDR3 is 16 residues long. Trimming removed 6 bases from V and 0 bases from J, with 18 bases in between. Germline CDR1 MDHEN, CDR2 SYDVKM. This CDR3 is CASSSERGSGSYEQYF. DNA of the CDR3: TGTGCCAGCAGCTCTGAAAGAGGCTCCGGCTCCTACGAGCAGTACTTC.

This clonotype was counted many times. This chain uses TRBV28 with TRBJ2-5; D possibly matches TRBD1 or TRBD2 (5 bases each). This CDR3 comprises 14 residues. CDR1 and CDR2 from the germline V gene are MDHEN and SYDVKM. V shed 4 bases and J shed 5 bases, with 14 bases lying between them. Here the CDR3 reads CASSSGRMRETQYF. Here the CDR3 DNA reads TGTGCCAGCAGTTCGGGGCGGATGAGGGAGACCCAGTACTTC.

This clonotype was detected ten times or more. The V call is TRBV27, the J call TRBJ2-7; D is unclear. The CDR3 is 14 amino acids. Trimming took 0 bases from V and 7 from J, leaving 13 bases between them. Germline CDR1 reads MNHEY; CDR2 reads SMNVEV (reference sequence). CDR3 in DNA: TGTGCCAGCAGTTTATCAGCAGGTCTGAGAGAGCAGTACTTC. Translating gives CASSLSAGLREQYF.